This entry lists 2 T cell receptor beta chains sequenced from one sample in a study of blood T cell repertoires in COVID-19. The method was immunoSEQ multiplex PCR; TCRdb's version includes in-frame clones alone and lacks a portion of them. The sample consists of 300,000 to 350,000 clones, about 87% of them appearing once. Source material: PBMCs or T cells enriched from blood (not recorded which). Receptor source: a man younger than 40 who had recovered from COVID-19.

The rearrangement joins TRBV7-9 to TRBJ2-3; TRBD2 is a possible D gene (5 bases). Trimming took 2 bases from V and 1 from J, leaving 16 bases between them. Germline V gives CDR1 SEHNR, CDR2 FQNEAQ (reference sequence). This CDR3 is 17 amino acids long. The chain's CDR3 is CASSLFSSGSGTDTQYF. The CDR3, as DNA: TGTGCCAGCAGCTTATTTTCGTCGGGGTCAGGCACAGATACGCAGTATTTT.

The rearrangement uses TRBV18 and TRBJ1-2, with D perhaps matching TRBD1 (6 bases). V was clipped by 2 bases and J by 2 bases, with 15 bases between them. From germline, CDR1 is KGHSH and CDR2 LQKENI. CDR3 length equals 16 residues. The CDR3 loop reads CASSPETGAANYGYTF. As DNA, the CDR3 is TGTGCCAGCTCACCAGAGACAGGAGCAGCGAACTATGGCTACACCTTC.